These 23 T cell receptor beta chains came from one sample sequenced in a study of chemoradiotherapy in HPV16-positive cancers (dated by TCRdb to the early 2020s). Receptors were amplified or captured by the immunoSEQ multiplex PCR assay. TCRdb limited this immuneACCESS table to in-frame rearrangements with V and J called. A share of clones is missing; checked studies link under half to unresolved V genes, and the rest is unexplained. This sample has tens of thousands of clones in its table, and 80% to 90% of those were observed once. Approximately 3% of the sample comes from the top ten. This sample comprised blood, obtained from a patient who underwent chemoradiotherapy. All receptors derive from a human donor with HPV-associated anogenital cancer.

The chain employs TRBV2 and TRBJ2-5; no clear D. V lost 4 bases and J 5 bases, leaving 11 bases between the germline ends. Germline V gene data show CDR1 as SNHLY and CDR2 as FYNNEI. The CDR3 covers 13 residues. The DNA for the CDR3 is TGTGCCAGCAGTGCGGAAAGGGTTGAGACCCAGTACTTC. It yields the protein CASSAERVETQYF.

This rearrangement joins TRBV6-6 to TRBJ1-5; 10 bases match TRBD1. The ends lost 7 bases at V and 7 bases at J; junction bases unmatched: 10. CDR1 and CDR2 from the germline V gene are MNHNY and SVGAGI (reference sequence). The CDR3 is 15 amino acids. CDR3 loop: CASILDRGQGQPQHF. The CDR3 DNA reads TGTGCCAGCATACTCGACAGGGGGCAAGGCCAGCCCCAGCATTTT.

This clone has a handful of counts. Here the CDR3 reads CASRVAQAEAFF. DNA of the CDR3: TGCGCCAGCAGGGTGGCCCAGGCAGAAGCTTTCTTT. This chain uses TRBV5-1 with TRBJ1-1, with no clear D. Germline V lookup: CDR1 SGHRS, CDR2 YFSETQ. Trimming left V 5 bases short and J 8 bases short, with 13 bases between. There are 12 residues in the CDR3.

CDR3 DNA sequence: TGTGCCATCAGTGACCCGACTAGCGCCTACGAGCAGTACTTC. Protein: CAISDPTSAYEQYF. The rearrangement uses TRBV10-3 and TRBJ2-7; TRBD2 aligns across 8 bases. Germline loops: CDR1 ENHRY, CDR2 SYGVKD. This CDR3 comprises 14 residues. V trimming: 3 bases; J trimming: 2 bases; junction bases outside the gene matches: 3.

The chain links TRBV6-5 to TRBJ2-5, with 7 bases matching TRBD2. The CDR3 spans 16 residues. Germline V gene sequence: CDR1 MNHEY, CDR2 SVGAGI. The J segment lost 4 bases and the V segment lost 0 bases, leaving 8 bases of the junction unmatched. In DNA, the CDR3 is TGTGCCAGCAGTTACTCAGGAGGGAGGGCCCTAGAGACCCAGTACTTC. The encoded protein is CASSYSGGRALETQYF.

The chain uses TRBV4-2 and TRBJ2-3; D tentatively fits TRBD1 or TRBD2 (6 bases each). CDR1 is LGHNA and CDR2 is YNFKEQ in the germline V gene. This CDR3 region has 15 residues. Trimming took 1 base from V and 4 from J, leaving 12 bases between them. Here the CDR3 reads CASSQGEGGSDTQYF. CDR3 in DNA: TGTGCCAGCAGCCAAGGAGAGGGGGGATCAGATACGCAGTATTTT.

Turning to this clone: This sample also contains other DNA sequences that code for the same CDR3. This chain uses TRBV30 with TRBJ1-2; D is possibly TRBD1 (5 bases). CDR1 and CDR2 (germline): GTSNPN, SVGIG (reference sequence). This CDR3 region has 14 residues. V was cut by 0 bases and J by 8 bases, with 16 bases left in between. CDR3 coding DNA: TGTGCCTGGAGTGTACTGGGGCAGGGTGGGGGCTACACCTTC. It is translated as CAWSVLGQGGGYTF.

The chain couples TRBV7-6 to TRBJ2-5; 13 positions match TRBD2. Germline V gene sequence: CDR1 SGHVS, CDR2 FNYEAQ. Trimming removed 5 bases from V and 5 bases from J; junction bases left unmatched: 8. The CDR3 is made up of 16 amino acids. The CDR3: CASSLGGTSGAETQYF. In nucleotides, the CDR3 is TGTGCCAGCAGCCTAGGGGGGACTAGCGGGGCGGAGACCCAGTACTTC.

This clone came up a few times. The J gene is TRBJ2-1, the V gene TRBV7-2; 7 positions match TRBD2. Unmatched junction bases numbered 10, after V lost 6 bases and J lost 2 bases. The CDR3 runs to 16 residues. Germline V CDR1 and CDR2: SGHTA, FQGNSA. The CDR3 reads CASRLLTGTTYNEQFF. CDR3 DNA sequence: TGTGCCAGCAGACTCCTCACCGGGACTACCTACAATGAGCAGTTCTTC.

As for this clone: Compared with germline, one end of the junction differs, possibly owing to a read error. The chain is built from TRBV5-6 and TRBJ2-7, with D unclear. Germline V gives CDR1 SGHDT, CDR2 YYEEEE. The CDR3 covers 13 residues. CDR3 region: CASGFDGPYEQYF. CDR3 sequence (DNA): TGTGCCAGCGGCTTCGACGGGCCCTACGAGCAGTACTTC. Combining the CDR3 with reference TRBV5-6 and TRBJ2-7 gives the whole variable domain DAGVTQSPTHLIKTRGQQVTLRCSPKSGHDTVSWYQQALGQGPQFIFQYYEEEERQRGNFPDRFSGHQFPNYSSELNVNALLLGDSALYLCASGFDGPYEQYFGPGTRLTVT.

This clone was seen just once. CDR3 region: CASSLYAGSSYNSPLHF. The CDR3 nucleotides read TGTGCCAGCAGCTTGTATGCAGGGAGCTCCTATAATTCACCCCTCCACTTT. The rearrangement uses TRBV5-5 and TRBJ1-6; D might be TRBD1 (5 bases). The germline V gene has CDR1 SGHKS and CDR2 YYEKEE (reference sequence). The CDR3 runs 17 residues. V lost 1 base and J lost 0, with 11 bases in between. The full variable domain, rest sourced from reference TRBV5-5 and TRBJ1-6, is DAGVTQSPTHLIKTRGQQVTLRCSPISGHKSVSWYQQVLGQGPQFIFQYYEKEERGRGNFPDRFSARQFPNYSSELNVNALLLGDSALYLCASSLYAGSSYNSPLHFGNGTRLTVT.

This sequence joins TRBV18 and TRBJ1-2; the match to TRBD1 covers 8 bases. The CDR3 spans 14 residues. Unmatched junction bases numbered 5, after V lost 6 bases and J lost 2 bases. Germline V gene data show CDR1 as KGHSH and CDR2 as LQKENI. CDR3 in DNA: TGTGCCAGCTCCCAGGGACAGGAAAACTATGGCTACACCTTC. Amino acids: CASSQGQENYGYTF. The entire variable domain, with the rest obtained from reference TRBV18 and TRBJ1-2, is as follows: NAGVMQNPRHLVRRRGQEARLRCSPMKGHSHVYWYRQLPEEGLKFMVYLQKENIIDESGMPKERFSAEFPKEGPSILRIQQVVRGDSAAYFCASSQGQENYGYTFGSGTRLTVV.

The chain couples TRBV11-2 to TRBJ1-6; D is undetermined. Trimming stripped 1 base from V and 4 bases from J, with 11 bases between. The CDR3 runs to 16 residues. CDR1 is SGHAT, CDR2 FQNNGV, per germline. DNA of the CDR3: TGTGCCAGCAGCTTAGTAACGAAACGGTATAATTCACCCCTCCACTTT. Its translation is CASSLVTKRYNSPLHF.

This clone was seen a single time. DNA for the CDR3: TGTGCCAGCAGCCAAGCCGGGACAGGGGGCAATCAGCCCCAGCATTTT. Encoded protein: CASSQAGTGGNQPQHF. This chain links TRBV4-2 with TRBJ1-5, with 10 bases aligning to TRBD1. In germline, CDR1 is LGHNA, CDR2 YNFKEQ. The CDR3 spans 16 residues. Trimming at V came to 1 base and at J to 2 bases, leaving 2 bases not matched to a gene.

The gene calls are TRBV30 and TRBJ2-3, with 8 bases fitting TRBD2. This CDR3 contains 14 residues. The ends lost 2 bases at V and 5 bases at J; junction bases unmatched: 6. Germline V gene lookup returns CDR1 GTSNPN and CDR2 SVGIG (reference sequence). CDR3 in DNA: TGTGCCTGGAGTAAAGCGGGAGCAAAAGATACGCAGTATTTT. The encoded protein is CAWSKAGAKDTQYF. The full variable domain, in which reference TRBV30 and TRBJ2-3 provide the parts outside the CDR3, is SQTIHQWPATLVQPVGSPLSLECTVEGTSNPNLYWYRQAAGRGLQLLFYSVGIGQISSEVPQNLSASRPQDRQFILSSKKLLLSDSGFYLCAWSKAGAKDTQYFGPGTRLTVL.

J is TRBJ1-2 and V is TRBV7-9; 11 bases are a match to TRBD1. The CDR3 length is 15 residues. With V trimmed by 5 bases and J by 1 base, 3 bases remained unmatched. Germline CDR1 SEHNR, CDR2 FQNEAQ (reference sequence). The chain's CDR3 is CASSLGTGGNYGYTF. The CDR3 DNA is TGTGCCAGCAGCCTAGGGACAGGGGGTAACTATGGCTACACCTTC.

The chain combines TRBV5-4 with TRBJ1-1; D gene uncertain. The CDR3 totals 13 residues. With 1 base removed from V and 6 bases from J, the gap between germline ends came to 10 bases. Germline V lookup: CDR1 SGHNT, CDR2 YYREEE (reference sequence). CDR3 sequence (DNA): TGTGCCAGCAGCTTGAATGGGGTTCCTGAAGCTTTCTTT. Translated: CASSLNGVPEAFF.

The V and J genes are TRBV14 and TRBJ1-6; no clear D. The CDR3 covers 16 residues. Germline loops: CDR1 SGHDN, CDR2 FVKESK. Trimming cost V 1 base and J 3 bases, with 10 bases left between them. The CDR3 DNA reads TGTGCCAGCAGCCAAGCCGGGGATCGCTATAATTCACCCCTCCACTTT. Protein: CASSQAGDRYNSPLHF.

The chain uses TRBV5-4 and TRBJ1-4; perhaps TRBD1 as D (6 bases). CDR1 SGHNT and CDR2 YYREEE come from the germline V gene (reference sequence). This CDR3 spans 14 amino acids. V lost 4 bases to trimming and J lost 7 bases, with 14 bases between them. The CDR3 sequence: CASSPGGRGEKLFF. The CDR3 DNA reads TGTGCCAGCAGCCCGGGGGGGCGCGGTGAAAAACTGTTTTTT.

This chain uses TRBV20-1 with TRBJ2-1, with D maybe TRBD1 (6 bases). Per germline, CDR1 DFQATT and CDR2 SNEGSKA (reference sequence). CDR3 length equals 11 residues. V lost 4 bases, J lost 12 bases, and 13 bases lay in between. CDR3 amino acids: CSAKVTRGQFF. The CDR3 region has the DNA TGCAGTGCTAAAGTTACCAGGGGGCAGTTCTTC.

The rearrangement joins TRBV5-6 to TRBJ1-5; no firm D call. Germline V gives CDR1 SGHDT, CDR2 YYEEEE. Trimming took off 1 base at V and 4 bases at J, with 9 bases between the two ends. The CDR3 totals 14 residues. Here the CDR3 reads CASSLYSRNQPQHF. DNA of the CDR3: TGTGCCAGCAGCTTGTACAGCCGAAATCAGCCCCAGCATTTT.

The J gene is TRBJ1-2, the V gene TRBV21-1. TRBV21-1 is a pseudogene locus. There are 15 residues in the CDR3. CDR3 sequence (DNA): TGTGCCAGCAGCAAAGAGGCAGAAGCTAACTATGGCTACACCTTC. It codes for CASSKEAEANYGYTF.

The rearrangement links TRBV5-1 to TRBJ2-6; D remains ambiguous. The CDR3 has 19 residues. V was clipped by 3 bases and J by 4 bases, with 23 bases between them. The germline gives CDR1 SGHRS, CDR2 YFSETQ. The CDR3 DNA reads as TGCGCCAGCAGCTCACAACGCGCAGCATTCATATCCGGGGCCAACGTCCTGACTTTC. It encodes CASSSQRAAFISGANVLTF.